A single sample is the source of the 14 T cell receptor beta chains below, sequenced in a study of human T cells and chemical hapten exposure. In TCRdb, the RACE reads were re-called with MiXCR into one record per CDR3 protein. The sample holds around 120,000 distinct CDR3 sequences; approximately 13% are singletons and the top ten take over 0.85%. Time point meaning: patch test 1, 2 weeks after DPC sensitization. Treatment denoted: therapeutic diphenylcyclopropenone sensitization with weekly scalp DPC. Specimen: whole blood, collected in connection with sensitization to the hapten diphenylcyclopropenone (DPC). The receptors stem from a man aged 18 to 35 with alopecia areata. Some clones in this sample may be carry-over from other donors' samples.

The rearrangement joins TRBV5-1 to TRBJ2-3; D unresolved. Trimming left V 0 bases short and J 7 bases short, with 18 bases between. From germline, CDR1 is SGHRS and CDR2 YFSETQ. The CDR3 is 16 amino acids. The CDR3 sequence: CASSLGIRSDLNTQYF. The CDR3 region has the DNA TGCGCCAGCAGCTTGGGAATTAGAAGTGATTTGAATACGCAGTATTTT.

The chain employs TRBV5-1 and TRBJ1-4, with D possibly matching TRBD1 (5 bases). The CDR3 is 15 residues long. Per the germline V gene, CDR1 is SGHRS and CDR2 is YFSETQ. The V end lost 4 bases, the J end lost 3 bases, and 13 bases lay between the germline ends. The CDR3 loop is CASSPRDVSNEKLFF. DNA for the CDR3: TGCGCCAGCAGCCCCCGGGACGTCTCTAATGAAAAACTGTTTTTT.

Remarks on this clonotype: Given a much more abundant clone one base away, this may be a read error. The J gene is TRBJ2-5, the V gene TRBV7-6; maybe TRBD2 (6 bases). CDR3 size: 13 residues. Germline V gives CDR1 SGHVS, CDR2 FNYEAQ. CDR3 protein: CASSPGRGKTKYF. The CDR3 DNA sequence: TGTGCCAGCAGCCCCGGGAGAGGAAAGACCAAGTACTTC.

This clonotype was seen more than once but under ten times. J is TRBJ2-4 and V is TRBV28; D is unresolved. CDR3 size: 12 residues. The V and J ends lost 2 bases and 5 bases respectively, with 4 bases between them. Germline loops: CDR1 MDHEN, CDR2 SYDVKM. The CDR3 loop reads CASSLRENIQYF. The DNA for the CDR3 is TGTGCCAGCAGTTTAAGGGAAAACATTCAGTACTTC.

This clonotype was found many times. This chain uses TRBV29-1 with TRBJ1-1, with D unclear. V dropped 4 bases and J dropped 1 base, with 7 bases sitting between them. The CDR3 covers 12 residues. Germline lookup yields CDR1 SQVTM and CDR2 ANQGSEA. CDR3 nucleotide sequence: TGCAGCGTTGCAGTGCCGAACACTGAAGCTTTCTTT. It translates to CSVAVPNTEAFF.

Ten or more counts support this clonotype. The rearrangement links TRBV6-1 to TRBJ1-2; tentative D call: TRBD1 (6 bases). The CDR3 sequence is 14 residues long. The V and J ends lost 2 bases and 5 bases respectively, with 12 bases between them. The V gene's germline CDR1 is MNHNS and CDR2 SASEGT. As DNA, the CDR3 is TGTGCCAGCAGTGAACAGGGGCCCTCTTATGGCTACACCTTC. This encodes CASSEQGPSYGYTF.

This clonotype appeared a few times. Likely a read error: the CDR3 ends without its conserved phenylalanine or tryptophan. This sequence joins TRBV7-9 and TRBJ1-4; 8 nucleotides match TRBD1. V lost 4 bases to trimming and J lost 5 bases; unmatched junction nucleotides: 9. Per the germline V gene, CDR1 is SEHNR and CDR2 is FQNEAQ (reference sequence). The CDR3 extends over 16 amino acids. The CDR3 bases are TGTGCCAGCAGCTCCGATCCAAGACAGGGGAATGAAAAACTGTTTTCT. It is translated as CASSSDPRQGNEKLFS.

This clonotype was found a few times. V is TRBV7-2 and J is TRBJ2-1; TRBD1 matches at 8 bases. The germline gives CDR1 SGHTA, CDR2 FQGNSA. Unmatched junction bases numbered 15, after V lost 5 bases and J lost 0 bases. CDR3 length: 19 residues. The CDR3 coding sequence is TGTGCCAGCAGCCCGGGGAGGTCAGGGGGCTTTAGCTCCTACAATGAGCAGTTCTTC. It codes for CASSPGRSGGFSSYNEQFF.

There are a few counts of this clonotype. The V and J genes are TRBV6-1 and TRBJ2-1, with 9 positions matching TRBD2. The CDR3 has 13 amino acids. Germline-derived CDR1 and CDR2 are MNHNS and SASEGT. The V and J ends lost 0 bases and 9 bases, in that order; junction bases with no gene match: 0. CDR3: CASSEARGGEQFF. The CDR3 nucleotides are TGTGCCAGCAGTGAAGCGCGGGGGGGTGAGCAGTTCTTC.

This clonotype was observed a handful of times. The chain employs TRBV7-2 and TRBJ2-6; TRBD1 agrees at 8 bases. V dropped 4 bases and J dropped 4; count of bases not matched to a gene: 9. This CDR3 has 17 residues. Germline CDR1 reads SGHTA; CDR2 reads FQGNSA. CDR3 protein: CASSYGQGFSGANVLTF. Here the CDR3 DNA reads TGTGCCAGCAGCTACGGACAGGGCTTCTCCGGGGCCAACGTCCTGACTTTC.

In its sample, this clonotype was seen many times. V and J are TRBV18 and TRBJ2-3; the match to TRBD1 covers 9 bases. The V and J ends lost 3 bases and 4 bases, in that order; junction bases with no gene match: 5. Germline V gene data show CDR1 as KGHSH and CDR2 as LQKENI. The CDR3 is made up of 15 amino acids. CDR3 DNA: TGTGCCAGCTCACCGGACAGGGGAGTCGCAGATACGCAGTATTTT. This gives the protein CASSPDRGVADTQYF.

This clonotype has just a few counts. This chain joins TRBV7-2 and TRBJ2-2, with D perhaps being TRBD1 or TRBD2 (5 bases each). V was clipped by 5 bases and J by 4 bases, with 8 bases between them. The CDR3 consists of 13 residues. Germline V gives CDR1 SGHTA, CDR2 FQGNSA. The DNA for the CDR3 is TGTGCCAGCAGCCGGGGCGGCACCGGGGAGCTGTTTTTT. Amino acid sequence: CASSRGGTGELFF.

This clonotype occurred many times. This sequence joins TRBV5-6 and TRBJ1-1; D might be TRBD1 (6 bases). Germline CDR1 SGHDT, CDR2 YYEEEE. V lost 4 bases and J 0 bases, leaving 10 bases between the germline ends. The CDR3 is 14 residues long. The CDR3 bases are TGTGCCAGCAGCCACGACAGGCTGAACACTGAAGCTTTCTTT. Its protein product is CASSHDRLNTEAFF.

This clonotype was picked up a small number of times. The chain is built from TRBV5-6 and TRBJ2-2; 7 nucleotides align to TRBD1. CDR1 is SGHDT, CDR2 YYEEEE, per germline. The CDR3 totals 13 residues. V lost 5 bases, J lost 9 bases, and 7 bases stayed unmatched. The CDR3 reads CASSWDRDRELFF. The DNA for the CDR3 is TGTGCCAGCAGTTGGGACAGAGACCGGGAGCTGTTTTTT.